The entry that follows covers one T cell receptor beta chain sequence. Its specificity is unknown. The germline CDR1 and CDR2 sequences are MDHEN and SYDVKM. The CDR3 sequence is 16 residues long. Trimming removed 5 bases from V and 8 bases from J; junction bases left unmatched: 9. This entry comes from a study of blood T cells in healthy people across ages. Overall study findings and caveats: Naive T cell percentage showed a strong correlation with TCR beta diversity.

Each of the donors had around 9 milliliters of peripheral blood drawn into EDTA-treated Vacutainer tubes. A second PCR of 7 to 11 cycles used a sample-barcoded 5' primer and a J-beta primer mix. Each CDR3 protein is one row after TCRdb ran MiXCR on the 5' RACE reads. The sample consists of approximately 800,000 distinct CDR3 sequences, approximately 53% of them appearing once. The genes are TRBV28 and TRBJ2-3, with TRBD2 identical over 14 bases. This receptor was taken from a man aged 35-49 years in good health. Material for sequencing was blood. CDR3 in amino acids: CASSDPGLAGVGTQYF. The CDR3 region has the DNA TGTGCCAGCAGTGACCCGGGACTAGCGGGAGTGGGTACGCAGTATTTT.